This TCR beta chain is drawn from a study of shared T cell receptors in the human thymus. Germline V gives CDR1 MDHEN, CDR2 SYDVKM. J lost 6 bases, V lost 3 bases, and 10 bases had no gene match. CDR3 size: 15 residues. Method: immunoSEQ multiplex PCR; TCRdb's copy keeps in-frame clones and lacks some. The sample holds almost 550,000 clones, approximately 80% seen once. This sample was shared with a second study, whose subject was human thymus T cells.

Sequenced: thymocytes. The receptor was derived from a boy younger than two with a congenital heart defect. The rearrangement links TRBV28 to TRBJ2-7, with 8 nucleotides matching TRBD2. This CDR3 is CASSFPPGGRREQYF. DNA of the CDR3: TGTGCCAGCAGTTTTCCCCCGGGAGGGCGTCGCGAGCAGTACTTC.